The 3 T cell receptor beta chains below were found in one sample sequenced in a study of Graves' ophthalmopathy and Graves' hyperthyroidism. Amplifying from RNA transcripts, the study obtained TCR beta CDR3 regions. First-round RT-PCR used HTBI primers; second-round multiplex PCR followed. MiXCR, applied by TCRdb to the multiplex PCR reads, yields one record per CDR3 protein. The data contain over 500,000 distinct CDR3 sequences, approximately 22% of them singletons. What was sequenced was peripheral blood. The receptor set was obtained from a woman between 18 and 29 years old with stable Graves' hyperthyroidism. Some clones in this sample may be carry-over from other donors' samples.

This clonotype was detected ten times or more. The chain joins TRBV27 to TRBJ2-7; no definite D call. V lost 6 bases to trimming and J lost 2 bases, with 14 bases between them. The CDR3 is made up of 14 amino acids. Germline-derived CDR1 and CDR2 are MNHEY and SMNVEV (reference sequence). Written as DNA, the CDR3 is TGTGCCAGCAGGCCGTCGGCCAACCCCTACGAGCAGTACTTC. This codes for CASRPSANPYEQYF.

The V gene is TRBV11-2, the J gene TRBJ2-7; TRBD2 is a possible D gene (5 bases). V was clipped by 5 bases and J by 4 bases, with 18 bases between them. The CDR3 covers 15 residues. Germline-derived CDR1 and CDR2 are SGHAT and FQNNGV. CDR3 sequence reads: CASSTGGLVSYEQYF. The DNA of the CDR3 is TGTGCCAGCAGCACGGGCGGACTGGTCTCGTACGAGCAGTACTTC.

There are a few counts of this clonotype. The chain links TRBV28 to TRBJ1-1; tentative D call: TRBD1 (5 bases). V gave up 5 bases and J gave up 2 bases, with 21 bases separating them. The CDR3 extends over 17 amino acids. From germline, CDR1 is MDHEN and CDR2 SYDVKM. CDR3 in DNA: TGTGCCAGCAGTCCGACTTGGGGGGGTGGGGGAAACACTGAAGCTTTCTTT. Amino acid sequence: CASSPTWGGGGNTEAFF.